These 11 T cell receptor beta chains came from one sample sequenced in a study of shared clonotypes between healthy human individuals. Only in-frame clones appear in the TCRdb table, and some are missing; sequencing was by immunoSEQ multiplex PCR. The table records 2 million to 2.5 million clones, 80% to 95% of them present only once. The sample comprised naive CD4+ T cells from PBMCs. Described subset: CD45RA+ positively selected. These TCRs come from a man in his late teens or twenties in good health. Some clones in this sample may be carry-over from other donors' samples.

The chain employs TRBV19 and TRBJ1-5, with D maybe TRBD1 (5 bases). From germline, CDR1 is LNHDA and CDR2 SQIVND (reference sequence). Trimming removed 6 bases from V and 5 bases from J, with 29 bases in between. CDR3 length: 19 amino acids. The CDR3 spells CASRHLSLRAGKAHQPQHF. The CDR3 bases are TGTGCCAGTAGACACCTTTCTTTGCGGGCAGGGAAAGCACATCAGCCCCAGCATTTT.

This chain connects TRBV27 to TRBJ1-3; the match to TRBD1 covers 7 bases. CDR1 and CDR2 (germline): MNHEY, SMNVEV (reference sequence). The CDR3 is 13 amino acids. V shed 6 bases, J shed 8 bases, and the junction held 7 bases outside the gene matches. CDR3 sequence (DNA): TGTGCCAGCAGGCGACAGGGTTCGGACACCATATATTTT. Protein sequence: CASRRQGSDTIYF.

The chain links TRBV11-2 to TRBJ2-7; D is undetermined. Germline V lookup: CDR1 SGHAT, CDR2 FQNNGV. The V end was cut by 0 bases, the J end by 4 bases, with 16 bases between. There are 16 residues in the CDR3. The CDR3 DNA follows: TGTGCCAGCAGCTTAGACTCTCTCAATACCCTTTACGAGCAGTACTTC. It codes for CASSLDSLNTLYEQYF.

The chain carries TRBV27 and TRBJ2-4; possible D gene TRBD1, 5 bases. The CDR3 has 14 amino acids. Trimming stripped 5 bases from V and 9 bases from J, with 17 bases between. Germline V gene lookup returns CDR1 MNHEY and CDR2 SMNVEV (reference sequence). The CDR3 loop reads CASSIGRFRGIQYF. The CDR3, as DNA: TGTGCCAGCAGTATTGGTAGGTTTAGGGGCATTCAGTACTTC.

CDR3 residues: CASSFSGAGTEAFF. The CDR3 nucleotides read TGTGCCAGCAGCTTCTCAGGGGCGGGCACTGAAGCTTTCTTT. V is TRBV11-3 and J is TRBJ1-1; maybe TRBD1 (6 bases). Germline CDR1 SGHNT, CDR2 YENEEA. Trimming took 3 bases from V and 4 from J, leaving 12 bases between them. The CDR3 extends over 14 amino acids.

The chain recombines TRBV27 with TRBJ1-2; possibly TRBD1 for D (5 bases). Germline CDR1 reads MNHEY; CDR2 reads SMNVEV (reference sequence). The ends were cut back, 6 bases at V and 3 bases at J, with 20 bases in the middle. This CDR3 is 16 amino acids long. The CDR3 loop is CASSRDSPRGDYGYTF. The CDR3, as DNA: TGTGCCAGCAGCCGGGACTCCCCCCGCGGAGACTATGGCTACACCTTC.

The V call is TRBV4-1, the J call TRBJ2-2, with a possible D match to TRBD1 (6 bases). The V gene's germline CDR1 is MGHRA and CDR2 YSYEKL. This CDR3 has 16 residues. V gave up 1 base and J gave up 5 bases, with 14 bases separating them. This chain's CDR3 is CASSQGPQQGTGELFF. In DNA, the CDR3 is TGCGCCAGCAGCCAAGGTCCGCAACAGGGAACCGGGGAGCTGTTTTTT.

This rearrangement joins TRBV9 to TRBJ2-5; D is possibly TRBD2 (6 bases). Trimming took 3 bases from V and 2 from J, leaving 17 bases between them. The CDR3 has 16 residues. Per the germline V gene, CDR1 is SGDLS and CDR2 is YYNGEE. CDR3 sequence (DNA): TGTGCCAGCAGCGCCCTGGGCGGGATGGAGCAAGAGACCCAGTACTTC. Amino acids: CASSALGGMEQETQYF.

The chain has TRBV28 and TRBJ2-7; 9 positions match TRBD1. The germline V gene encodes CDR1 MDHEN and CDR2 SYDVKM. With V trimmed by 5 bases and J by 6 bases, 8 bases remained unmatched. This CDR3 contains 14 residues. CDR3 nucleotide sequence: TGTGCCAGCAGTGCACGGGACAGGGTTCCCGAGCAGTACTTC. Protein: CASSARDRVPEQYF.

In the case of this clone: Distinct nucleotide sequences in the sample also encode this CDR3. The rearrangement joins TRBV6-5 to TRBJ2-3, with 7 bases lining up with TRBD1. V lost 3 bases and J lost 0; bases outside the gene matches: 3. CDR1 and CDR2 (germline): MNHEY, SVGAGI. The CDR3 is 15 amino acids. CDR3: CASSYRGPSTDTQYF. DNA for the CDR3: TGTGCCAGCAGTTATAGGGGGCCGAGCACAGATACGCAGTATTTT.

A note on this clone: The same CDR3 arises from other DNA sequences in this sample as well. The chain uses TRBV5-1 and TRBJ2-1, with 10 nucleotides matching TRBD2. The CDR3 has 16 amino acids. V was pared by 2 bases and J by 0 bases, with 2 bases of the junction left unmatched. Germline V CDR1 and CDR2: SGHRS, YFSETQ. As DNA, the CDR3 is TGCGCCAGCAGCTTTGCTAGCGGGAGCTCCTACAATGAGCAGTTCTTC. Translated, it gives CASSFASGSSYNEQFF.